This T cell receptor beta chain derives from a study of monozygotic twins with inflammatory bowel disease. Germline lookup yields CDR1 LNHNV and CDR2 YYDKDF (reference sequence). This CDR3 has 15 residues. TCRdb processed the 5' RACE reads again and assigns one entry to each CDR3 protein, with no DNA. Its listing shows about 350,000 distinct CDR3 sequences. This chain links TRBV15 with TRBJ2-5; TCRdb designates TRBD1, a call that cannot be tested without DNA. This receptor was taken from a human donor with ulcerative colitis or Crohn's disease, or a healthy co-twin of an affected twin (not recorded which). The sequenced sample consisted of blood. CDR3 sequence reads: CAIPGAGARAETQYF.